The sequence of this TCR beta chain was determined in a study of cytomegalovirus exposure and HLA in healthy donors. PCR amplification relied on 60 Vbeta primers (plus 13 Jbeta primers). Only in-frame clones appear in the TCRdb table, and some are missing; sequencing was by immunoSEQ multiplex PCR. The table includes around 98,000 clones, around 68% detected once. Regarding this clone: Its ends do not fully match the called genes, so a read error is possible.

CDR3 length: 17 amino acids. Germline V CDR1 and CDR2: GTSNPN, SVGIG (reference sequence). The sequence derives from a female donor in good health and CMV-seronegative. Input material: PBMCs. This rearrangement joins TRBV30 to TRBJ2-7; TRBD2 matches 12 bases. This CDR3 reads CDWRISKPGLAGGEQYF. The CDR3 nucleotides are TGTGACTGGAGAATCTCCAAACCGGGACTAGCGGGTGGAGAGCAGTACTTC.